This record looks at one TCR beta chain sequence and its context. Its cognate antigen is unknown. This CDR3 region has 14 residues. Germline CDR1 is SNHLY and CDR2 is FYNNEI. Trimming shortened V by 8 bases and J by 4 bases, and 15 bases separated the two germline ends. This sample is drawn from a study of T cell clonotyping in hematopoietic cell transplantation. Overall study: Recipients' pretransplant samples followed cytoreduction.

The study's findings and limits: Graft donor and pretransplant recipient Inverse Simpson Index values predicted broader posttransplant TCR diversity. No sorting was done, leaving CD4 and CD8 contributions mixed.

This table comes from immunoSEQ multiplex PCR, and its TCRdb copy is limited to in-frame clones, with some not included. The repertoire holds 25,000 to 30,000 clones, less than 85% seen once, with 1.8% in the top ten. As for time point: recipient sample about 28 days before transplant, after cytoreduction. The J gene is TRBJ2-1, the V gene TRBV2, with D possibly matching TRBD2 (6 bases). The sequence came from a man aged 35 to 55 with acute myeloid leukemia. Some clones in this sample may be carry-over from other donors' samples. Material: peripheral blood mononuclear cells, obtained before stem cell transplant. This CDR3 reads CASVGLRRYNEQFF. CDR3 DNA sequence: TGTGCCAGCGTGGGACTCCGCCGATACAATGAGCAGTTCTTC.